This paragraph covers one T cell receptor (beta chain) sequence. Its antigen specificity is not known. One base away there is no much larger clone; base qualities are not given. CDR1 and CDR2, per the germline V gene, are SGHVS and FQNEAQ. The trim is 0 bases for V and 0 bases for J, with a gap of 5 bases between the germline ends. Its CDR3 holds 15 amino acids, cysteine through phenylalanine. Left in the record is the CDR3 DNA by itself, 45 bases read in frame from the first base. According to the study, the label for this sample's time point signals: cycle 2 day 1 (C2D1) of nivolumab. All trial patients had relapsed after autologous stem cell transplantation, with cohorts A, B and C differing in prior brentuximab vedotin exposure. The trial cohort comprised around 60 patients with relapsed/refractory classical Hodgkin lymphoma whose best overall responses were complete response, partial response or progressive disease. Single-agent nivolumab was administered to trial patients in the multi-cohort phase II CheckMate 205 trial. Best overall response was determined by an independent review committee according to the 2007 International Working Group response criteria. PBMCs from the trial were collected at three points: immediately before nivolumab initiation (C1D1), and during therapy at cycle 2 day 1 and cycle 4 day 1. Peripheral blood was collected in 8 mL Vacutainer Cell Preparation Tubes, from which PBMCs were isolated by centrifugation and then cryopreserved.

The record originates from a study of PD-1 blockade in classical Hodgkin lymphoma (dated by TCRdb to about 2020). In terms of the full investigation: Nivolumab dosing was 3 mg/kg intravenously every 2 weeks, continuing until either disease progression or unacceptable toxicity. A peripheral blood immune signature of response to PD-1 blockade in classical Hodgkin lymphoma was defined using TCR beta sequencing and CyTOF.

The paper as a whole reports these results and caveats: The study was limited to a single clinical trial cohort, and causes of repertoire differences, possibly disease activity or prior therapy, remained undefined. Newly diagnosed patients were reported to have lower baseline TCR diversity than healthy donors, and relapsed/refractory patients were reported to have lower baseline TCR diversity still. Trial patients achieving complete response had baseline diversity similar to newly diagnosed patients, whereas partial responders and progressors had significantly lower diversity. Diversity was lower in patients who began nivolumab less than 1 year after ASCT, so these patients were left out of later analyses to avoid confounding by immune reconstitution. CD4+ but not CD8+ TCR diversity rose significantly by C4D1 (p=0.0027 vs p=0.16), most apparent in complete responders (p=0.02).

The Qiagen DNeasy kit was used to extract genomic DNA from unsorted PBMCs and from the negatively selected CD4+ and CD8+ fractions. TCR beta CDR3 regions were subjected to amplification by immunoSEQ multiplex PCR with primers that anneal to V and J segments. Amplification bias was minimized using a synthetic immune receptor repertoire, and residual bias was removed computationally after sequencing. As for how the authors treated the data: Repertoire diversity was quantified as the Shannon entropy index using custom Python scripts. Unsorted, CD4+ and CD8+ repertoires were examined separately, except in combined analyses, for which CD4+ and CD8+ sequences were merged in silico. Clonal expansion was defined as at least a 2-fold frequency increase after treatment relative to C1D1, with a pseudocount of 0.5 for undetected baseline clones. Clones with 0 or 1 copy at C1D1 were defined as singleton clones, while clones with 2 or more copies were defined as non-singleton clones. Clones expanded in unsorted samples were annotated as CD4+, CD8+ or unknown by matching protein sequences in sorted samples from the same patient. Wilcoxon tests on paired samples were used to test diversity changes from C1D1 to C4D1. TCRdb re-hosts the immuneACCESS table, in-frame sequences only. Its copies lack some clones; in the studies checked, an unresolved V gene accounts for under half of them, and the cause for the rest is not known. The V and J calls and clone size were taken over from that table, and D and trimming were inferred from the DNA. This sample holds roughly 24,000 clones; around 80% were observed only once. The leading ten clones occupy approximately 17% of the sample.

This sample comprised peripheral blood mononuclear cells (PBMCs), obtained before the second cycle of nivolumab. The receptor's source is a human donor with classical Hodgkin lymphoma. This chain joins TRBV7-8 to TRBJ2-2; the D gene remains uncertain. CDR3 loop: CASSLALPNTGELFF. The DNA is as follows: TGTGCCAGCAGCTTAGCTCTCCCGAACACCGGGGAGCTGTTTTTT.